A selection of T cell receptor beta chains follows, all from one sample in a study of blood T cell repertoires in COVID-19. The assay was immunoSEQ multiplex PCR, and TCRdb's table has in-frame clones only and misses some. This sample carries just over 650,000 clones, more than 80% of them seen once, and the ten largest clones take around 0.3%. The specimen was peripheral blood. Every receptor here comes from a young woman with acute or convalescent COVID-19. Each CDR3 is given with its conserved first and last residue. The D gene is left open where the match is weak. Size tells how often a clone was seen (once, few, many) or the class of an expanded clone, and some rows leave it out.

v_gene: TRBV11-2
abundance: -
j_gene: TRBJ1-2
d_gene: -
CDR3aa: CASSLDTASGGYTF
CDR3nt: TGTGCCAGCAGCTTAGATACCGCTTCGGGTGGCTACACCTTC

v_gene: TRBV15
abundance: -
j_gene: TRBJ1-1
d_gene: -
CDR3aa: CATSRDTGGGILVGVTEAFF
CDR3nt: TGTGCCACCAGCAGAGATACGGGGGGAGGGATCTTAGTCGGAGTGACTGAAGCTTTCTTT

v_gene: TRBV24-1
abundance: -
j_gene: TRBJ2-7
d_gene: TRBD1
CDR3aa: CATSDSGQAYEQYF
CDR3nt: TGTGCCACCAGTGATTCAGGACAGGCCTACGAGCAGTACTTC

v_gene: TRBV30
abundance: -
j_gene: TRBJ2-7
d_gene: TRBD1
CDR3aa: CAWHSPGQGLYEQYF
CDR3nt: TGTGCCTGGCACTCTCCGGGACAGGGTCTCTACGAGCAGTACTTC

v_gene: TRBV18
abundance: -
j_gene: TRBJ2-1
d_gene: -
CDR3aa: CASSPGAPNNEQFF
CDR3nt: TGTGCCAGCTCACCAGGGGCCCCCAACAATGAGCAGTTCTTC

v_gene: TRBV6-5
abundance: -
j_gene: TRBJ1-1
d_gene: -
CDR3aa: CASKSQGTEAFF
CDR3nt: TGTGCCAGCAAAAGCCAGGGGACTGAAGCTTTCTTT

v_gene: TRBV3-1/TRBV3-2
abundance: -
j_gene: TRBJ1-2
d_gene: -
CDR3aa: CASSQWSGKNYGYTF
CDR3nt: TGTGCCAGCAGCCAATGGTCAGGCAAGAACTATGGCTACACCTTC

v_gene: TRBV7-3
abundance: -
j_gene: TRBJ1-1
d_gene: TRBD1
CDR3aa: CASSSRDRDTEAFF
CDR3nt: TGTGCCAGCAGCTCCCGAGACAGGGACACTGAAGCTTTCTTT

v_gene: TRBV15
abundance: -
j_gene: TRBJ2-7
d_gene: -
CDR3aa: CATAQGISYEQYF
CDR3nt: TGTGCCACCGCCCAGGGTATCTCCTACGAGCAGTACTTC

v_gene: TRBV18
abundance: -
j_gene: TRBJ2-7
d_gene: TRBD1
CDR3aa: CASSPGTEAYEQYF
CDR3nt: TGTGCCAGCTCACCCGGGACAGAAGCTTACGAGCAGTACTTC

v_gene: TRBV5-6
abundance: -
j_gene: TRBJ1-2
d_gene: TRBD1
CDR3aa: CASSLEYRGRKGYTF
CDR3nt: TGTGCCAGCAGCTTGGAGTACAGGGGAAGAAAAGGCTACACCTTC

v_gene: TRBV6-5
abundance: -
j_gene: TRBJ1-2
d_gene: -
CDR3aa: CASSYSGQIIVDGYTF
CDR3nt: TGTGCCAGCAGTTACTCGGGGCAGATTATCGTCGATGGCTACACCTTC

v_gene: TRBV5-1
abundance: -
j_gene: TRBJ2-7
d_gene: -
CDR3aa: CASSPTKQGPRYEQYF
CDR3nt: TGCGCCAGCAGCCCTACAAAACAGGGTCCCAGATACGAGCAGTACTTC

v_gene: TRBV2
abundance: -
j_gene: TRBJ1-2
d_gene: TRBD1
CDR3aa: CASIARGLGYGYTF
CDR3nt: TGTGCCAGCATCGCCAGGGGGCTTGGCTATGGCTACACCTTC

v_gene: TRBV29-1
abundance: -
j_gene: TRBJ2-1
d_gene: -
CDR3aa: CSLRWSGSFNEQFF
CDR3nt: TGCAGCCTTAGGTGGTCAGGGTCCTTCAATGAGCAGTTCTTC

v_gene: TRBV4-2
abundance: few
j_gene: TRBJ2-7
d_gene: -
CDR3aa: CASSQGYGSYEQYF
CDR3nt: TGTGCCAGCAGCCAAGGGTACGGGTCCTACGAGCAGTACTTC

v_gene: TRBV2
abundance: -
j_gene: TRBJ2-1
d_gene: TRBD1
CDR3aa: CASNFDRAYNEQFF
CDR3nt: TGTGCCAGCAATTTTGACAGGGCCTACAATGAGCAGTTCTTC

v_gene: TRBV30
abundance: -
j_gene: TRBJ1-1
d_gene: -
CDR3aa: CAWMEGLAGIEEKAFF
CDR3nt: TGTGCCTGGATGGAGGGACTGGCGGGGATCGAAGAAAAAGCTTTCTTT

v_gene: TRBV6-2/TRBV6-3
abundance: -
j_gene: TRBJ1-2
d_gene: TRBD1
CDR3aa: CASSYTTGGGGYTF
CDR3nt: TGTGCCAGCAGTTACACAACAGGGGGCGGAGGCTACACCTTC

v_gene: TRBV7-9
abundance: -
j_gene: TRBJ2-6
d_gene: -
CDR3aa: CASSLQGIKAGANVLTF
CDR3nt: TGTGCCAGCAGCTTACAGGGGATTAAAGCTGGGGCCAACGTCCTGACTTTC

v_gene: TRBV5-4
abundance: -
j_gene: TRBJ1-2
d_gene: -
CDR3aa: CASSPGTPYYGYTF
CDR3nt: TGTGCCAGCAGCCCCGGGACACCGTACTATGGCTACACCTTC

v_gene: TRBV11-2
abundance: once
j_gene: TRBJ1-3
d_gene: -
CDR3aa: CASSLRGGDRSSGNTIYF
CDR3nt: TGTGCCAGCAGCTTACGTGGAGGGGACCGCTCCTCTGGAAACACCATATATTTT

v_gene: TRBV4-3
abundance: -
j_gene: TRBJ1-1
d_gene: -
CDR3aa: CASSQRDTPMNTEAFF
CDR3nt: TGCGCCAGCAGCCAACGGGACACCCCCATGAACACTGAAGCTTTCTTT

v_gene: TRBV6-2/TRBV6-3
abundance: -
j_gene: TRBJ1-5
d_gene: TRBD1
CDR3aa: CASSLQGQGVSQPQHF
CDR3nt: TGTGCCAGCAGCTTGCAGGGACAGGGGGTATCACAGCCCCAGCATTTT

v_gene: TRBV28
abundance: -
j_gene: TRBJ1-2
d_gene: -
CDR3aa: CASSLGGVGYGYTF
CDR3nt: TGTGCCAGCAGTTTAGGGGGGGTCGGCTATGGCTACACCTTC

v_gene: TRBV5-1
abundance: -
j_gene: TRBJ1-1
d_gene: -
CDR3aa: CASSFGDSREGTEAFF
CDR3nt: TGCGCCAGCAGCTTCGGGGATAGTCGTGAGGGAACTGAAGCTTTCTTT

v_gene: TRBV27
abundance: once
j_gene: TRBJ1-5
d_gene: -
CDR3aa: CARNGAPNQPQHF
CDR3nt: TGTGCCAGAAACGGAGCCCCCAATCAGCCCCAGCATTTT

v_gene: TRBV9
abundance: -
j_gene: TRBJ2-3
d_gene: -
CDR3aa: CASSVEGTGRRTDTQYF
CDR3nt: TGTGCCAGCAGCGTAGAGGGAACAGGGAGAAGGACAGATACGCAGTATTTT

v_gene: TRBV4-3
abundance: -
j_gene: TRBJ2-2
d_gene: -
CDR3aa: CASSPAGGELFF
CDR3nt: TGCGCCAGCAGCCCAGCGGGCGGGGAGCTGTTTTTT

v_gene: TRBV3-1/TRBV3-2
abundance: -
j_gene: TRBJ2-2
d_gene: TRBD1
CDR3aa: CASSQDPRTGSTGELFF
CDR3nt: TGTGCCAGCAGCCAAGATCCTCGGACAGGGAGCACCGGGGAGCTGTTTTTT